This passage covers 23 T cell receptor beta chains from one sample sequenced in a study of T-cell reconstitution after alpha-beta-depleted transplantation in children. This sample's TCRbeta library carried unique molecular identifier barcodes. A single record per CDR3 protein comes from TCRdb applying MiXCR to the PCR reads. The repertoire holds some 840,000 distinct CDR3 sequences, under 20% seen once, with around 5.3% in the top ten. Sequencing used PBMCs, mostly from graft donor cells, obtained 360 days after TCRalphabeta/CD19-depleted stem cell transplant. These receptor sequences come from a male patient under 18 who had a stem cell transplant for acute lymphoblastic leukemia, so the T cells may come from the graft donor.

This chain joins TRBV5-1 and TRBJ2-7, with TRBD1 matching over 9 bases. This CDR3 region has 13 residues. V gave up 4 bases and J gave up 3 bases; unmatched junction bases: 2. Germline loops: CDR1 SGHRS, CDR2 YFSETQ. The CDR3 is CASSGDRVYEQYF. The CDR3 DNA is TGCGCCAGCAGCGGGGACAGGGTCTACGAGCAGTACTTC.

J is TRBJ2-5 and V is TRBV2, with 8 positions matching TRBD1. The ends lost 6 bases at V and 1 base at J; junction bases unmatched: 4. The CDR3 totals 14 residues. CDR1 is SNHLY, CDR2 FYNNEI, per germline. The CDR3 loop is CASRGTGGQETQYF. Here the CDR3 DNA reads TGTGCCAGCAGGGGAACAGGGGGCCAAGAGACCCAGTACTTC.

In its sample, this clonotype was seen many times. V and J are TRBV20-1 and TRBJ2-4; no clear D gene. V lost 6 bases to trimming and J lost 0 bases, with 12 bases between them. The CDR3 is 14 residues long. The germline gives CDR1 DFQATT, CDR2 SNEGSKA (reference sequence). CDR3 amino acids: CSAKERLAKNIQYF. CDR3 nucleotides: TGCAGTGCAAAGGAGCGTCTAGCCAAAAACATTCAGTACTTC.

The chain couples TRBV7-3 to TRBJ1-1, with a weak D call TRBD1 (5 bases). There are 14 residues in the CDR3. CDR1 and CDR2 (germline): SGHTA, FQGTGA. The V end was cut by 3 bases, the J end by 1 base, with 9 bases between. The CDR3 coding sequence is TGTGCCAGCAGCTTCACAGGTGAGAACACTGAAGCTTTCTTT. Its protein product is CASSFTGENTEAFF.

This clonotype was counted at least ten times. The chain joins TRBV6-1 to TRBJ2-7, with a possible D match to TRBD2 (5 bases). The V end lost 2 bases, the J end lost 2 bases, and 13 bases lay between the germline ends. The germline V gene has CDR1 MNHNS and CDR2 SASEGT. The CDR3 loop spans 15 amino acids. CDR3 nucleotides: TGTGCCAGCAGTGAAAGGGTAGGAGGACCCTACGAGCAGTACTTC. Translation: CASSERVGGPYEQYF.

This rearrangement joins TRBV19 to TRBJ1-2; maybe TRBD1 (6 bases). The CDR3 spans 16 residues. Trimming took 9 bases from V and 3 from J, leaving 23 bases between them. The V gene's germline CDR1 is LNHDA and CDR2 SQIVND (reference sequence). CDR3 sequence: CASKLTGTLKDYGYTF. In DNA form, the CDR3 reads TGTGCCAGCAAACTCACCGGGACACTCAAGGACTATGGCTACACCTTC.

This clonotype occurred a few times. The chain links TRBV15 to TRBJ2-3; D call uncertain. V lost 0 bases and J 4 bases, leaving 5 bases between the germline ends. The length of the CDR3 is 13 residues. The germline V gene encodes CDR1 LNHNV and CDR2 YYDKDF (reference sequence). CDR3 bases: TGTGCCACCAGCAGAGATATATCAGATACGCAGTATTTT. It yields the protein CATSRDISDTQYF.

This clonotype came up a few times. The rearrangement joins TRBV4-2 to TRBJ1-4; D call uncertain. Trimming pared 0 bases from V and 8 bases from J, leaving 16 bases between. From germline, CDR1 is LGHNA and CDR2 YNFKEQ. This CDR3 is 16 amino acids long. The CDR3 region has the DNA TGTGCCAGCAGCCAAGATCTGGAAAGGGCTGACGAAAAACTGTTTTTT. This codes for CASSQDLERADEKLFF.

The rearrangement uses TRBV20-1 and TRBJ1-3; no reliable D call. The V and J ends lost 3 bases and 0 bases respectively, with 9 bases between them. CDR1 and CDR2 from the germline V gene are DFQATT and SNEGSKA (reference sequence). The CDR3 covers 14 residues. CDR3 loop: CSARRWTSGNTIYF. Here the CDR3 DNA reads TGCAGTGCTAGGAGGTGGACCTCTGGAAACACCATATATTTT.

The rearrangement uses TRBV15 and TRBJ2-1; 8 nucleotides match TRBD2. The junction had 4 bases not matched to a gene; V was cut back by 2 bases and J by 13 bases. CDR1 is LNHNV, CDR2 YYDKDF, per germline (reference sequence). The CDR3 spans 12 residues. The CDR3 nucleotides read TGTGCCACCAGCAGACAACTAGCGGTCCAGTTCTTC. This codes for CATSRQLAVQFF.

Ten or more counts support this clonotype. The chain joins TRBV5-1 to TRBJ2-2; D gene unclear. V shed 5 bases and J shed 1 base, with 6 bases lying between them. This CDR3 spans 13 amino acids. The germline CDR1 and CDR2 sequences are SGHRS and YFSETQ. The CDR3 coding sequence is TGCGCCAGCAGTTCAGAGAACACCGGGGAGCTGTTTTTT. Protein: CASSSENTGELFF.

This clonotype was seen a few times. The chain has TRBV11-2 and TRBJ2-7, with TRBD2 matching over 7 bases. CDR1 SGHAT and CDR2 FQNNGV come from the germline V gene. V dropped 7 bases and J dropped 0; count of bases not matched to a gene: 9. The CDR3 has 15 amino acids. CDR3 in amino acids: CASNAGETSSYEQYF. CDR3 DNA: TGTGCCAGCAACGCGGGGGAAACAAGCTCCTACGAGCAGTACTTC. Filled out from reference TRBV11-2 and TRBJ2-7, the complete variable domain reads EAGVAQSPRYKIIEKRQSVAFWCNPISGHATLYWYQQILGQGPKLLIQFQNNGVVDDSQLPKDRFSAERLKGVDSTLKIQPAKLEDSAVYLCASNAGETSSYEQYFGPGTRLTVT.

The sample holds many counts of this clonotype. The J gene is TRBJ2-1, the V gene TRBV11-2; D unresolved. This CDR3 has 14 residues. CDR1 and CDR2 (germline): SGHAT, FQNNGV. Trimming removed 1 base from V and 6 bases from J, with 10 bases in between. CDR3 protein: CASSLVLGVNEQFF. CDR3 bases: TGTGCCAGCAGCTTAGTGCTGGGCGTCAATGAGCAGTTCTTC. The variable domain in full, with the rest retrieved from reference TRBV11-2 and TRBJ2-1, is EAGVAQSPRYKIIEKRQSVAFWCNPISGHATLYWYQQILGQGPKLLIQFQNNGVVDDSQLPKDRFSAERLKGVDSTLKIQPAKLEDSAVYLCASSLVLGVNEQFFGPGTRLTVL.

This clonotype has only a few counts. The V gene is TRBV29-1, the J gene TRBJ2-7; D gene ambiguous. V was clipped by 0 bases and J by 0 bases, with 9 bases between them. CDR3 length: 14 amino acids. Per the germline V gene, CDR1 is SQVTM and CDR2 is ANQGSEA. CDR3 DNA sequence: TGCAGCGTTGAAGATCTGGGGAACTCCTACGAGCAGTACTTC. Its translation is CSVEDLGNSYEQYF.

This clonotype was seen a handful of times. This sequence joins TRBV7-9 and TRBJ2-1; no clear D. The CDR3 consists of 17 residues. In germline, CDR1 is SEHNR, CDR2 FQNEAQ (reference sequence). Deletions cut 1 base from V and 8 bases from J, with 21 bases between. As DNA, the CDR3 is TGTGCCAGCAGCTTAGATAGAGCCAGCCCCGCTCGCGATGAGCAGTTCTTC. Amino acid sequence: CASSLDRASPARDEQFF. The variable domain in full, with the rest retrieved from reference TRBV7-9 and TRBJ2-1, is DTGVSQNPRHKITKRGQNVTFRCDPISEHNRLYWYRQTLGQGPEFLTYFQNEAQLEKSRLLSDRFSAERPKGSFSTLEIQRTEQGDSAMYLCASSLDRASPARDEQFFGPGTRLTVL.

This clonotype was seen more than once but under ten times. The chain links TRBV7-9 to TRBJ2-5, with 8 nucleotides matching TRBD1. Trimming removed 1 base from V and 5 bases from J; junction bases left unmatched: 6. The CDR3 length is 15 residues. CDR1 and CDR2 (germline): SEHNR, FQNEAQ (reference sequence). The CDR3 sequence is CASSLEPGGGETQYF. DNA of the CDR3: TGTGCCAGCAGCTTAGAGCCAGGGGGCGGGGAGACCCAGTACTTC.

The rearrangement links TRBV20-1 to TRBJ1-5, with 8 bases aligning to TRBD1. Germline CDR1 is DFQATT and CDR2 is SNEGSKA (reference sequence). V shed 5 bases, J shed 6 bases, and the junction held 15 bases outside the gene matches. The CDR3 has 16 residues. CDR3 sequence (DNA): TGCAGTGCTCCCCGGACAGGGCTTCAAGTCGGTCAGCCCCAGCATTTT. Encoded protein: CSAPRTGLQVGQPQHF.

This clonotype was observed a few times. The chain is built from TRBV4-1 and TRBJ2-5; 9 bases fit TRBD2. The CDR3 extends over 16 amino acids. The germline V gene encodes CDR1 MGHRA and CDR2 YSYEKL. The trim removed 0 bases at V and 3 bases at J, leaving 5 bases unmatched. The CDR3 loop reads CASSQDPQREEETQYF. The CDR3, as DNA: TGCGCCAGCAGCCAAGATCCCCAGCGGGAGGAAGAGACCCAGTACTTC.

This clonotype was found a few times. The chain employs TRBV5-6 and TRBJ2-1; 9 bases map to TRBD2. From germline, CDR1 is SGHDT and CDR2 YYEEEE. J gave up 4 bases and V 4 bases, and 9 bases lay outside the gene matches. This CDR3 region has 16 residues. CDR3 nucleotide sequence: TGTGCCAGCAGCGATTTTAGCGGGAGCGGGTACAATGAGCAGTTCTTC. Translated: CASSDFSGSGYNEQFF.

The V and J genes are TRBV10-2 and TRBJ2-7, with D possibly being TRBD1 (6 bases). The CDR3 loop spans 14 amino acids. V was shortened by 7 bases and J by 2 bases, with 15 bases between the two germline ends. CDR1 and CDR2 from the germline V gene are WSHSY and SAAADI. For the CDR3, the DNA is TGCGCCAGCAAGGCCCCGGACAGAACCTACGAGCAGTACTTC. As protein: CASKAPDRTYEQYF.

This clonotype was seen a handful of times. The chain is built from TRBV7-9 and TRBJ2-7; 7 bases map to TRBD1. CDR3 length: 14 amino acids. Germline V gene lookup returns CDR1 SEHNR and CDR2 FQNEAQ (reference sequence). V shed 5 bases and J 0 bases; nucleotides not matched to a gene: 4. The CDR3 is CASSGDRSSYEQYF. CDR3 nucleotides: TGTGCCAGCAGCGGGGACAGATCCTCCTACGAGCAGTACTTC.

This clonotype was seen only a few times. The chain joins TRBV19 to TRBJ1-1, with unresolved D. Trimming shortened V by 5 bases and J by 1 base, and 14 bases separated the two germline ends. Germline values: CDR1 LNHDA, CDR2 SQIVND (reference sequence). This CDR3 has 15 residues. The CDR3: CASSPVVLGNTEAFF. DNA of the CDR3: TGTGCCAGTAGTCCGGTCGTGTTGGGGAACACTGAAGCTTTCTTT.

The chain carries TRBV2 and TRBJ2-7; D unclear. The V gene lost 2 bases and the J gene lost 5 bases, with 7 bases spanning the gap. The CDR3 covers 12 residues. Germline lookup yields CDR1 SNHLY and CDR2 FYNNEI. The CDR3 nucleotides are TGTGCCAGCAGTGAAAGGCGGAACGAGCAGTACTTC. Its translation is CASSERRNEQYF.